The text below deals with one TCR beta chain. The V gene's germline CDR1 is SGHVS and CDR2 FNYEAQ. CDR3 length: 13 residues. V lost 1 base and J 8 bases, leaving 9 bases between the germline ends. In the source study's methods: Nucleated cell number was recorded as an estimate derived from reference gene primer amplification. Using immunoSEQ multiplex PCR, the repertoire was profiled, and TCRdb retains in-frame clones only, with some absent. The DNA was the basis for D and trimming; V, J and clone size are from that table. Of about 260,000 clones listed, 75% to 90% are singletons. These data come from a study of blood T cell repertoires in COVID-19. Study as a whole: Acute-phase and convalescent COVID-19 samples originated in the United States, Italy and Spain. Nucleic acid was either cDNA or gDNA, and it came from T cells, B-cell-depleted T cells, or PBMCs.

The chain carries TRBV7-6 and TRBJ2-1; the D gene is possibly TRBD2 (5 bases). The source material was peripheral blood. The sequence came from a man aged 25-45 years with active or convalescent COVID-19. CDR3 sequence reads: CASSLGLFDEQFF. The DNA of the CDR3 is TGTGCCAGCAGCTTAGGACTATTCGATGAGCAGTTCTTC.